Below are 20 T cell receptor beta chains sequenced from a single sample in a study of cytomegalovirus exposure and HLA in healthy donors. TCRdb keeps only in-frame clones here, not all; method: immunoSEQ multiplex PCR. The sample records 90,000 to 120,000 clones, almost 96% being singletons. The source material was PBMCs. All receptors derive from a woman aged 18-35 years in good health and CMV-seronegative.

This chain joins TRBV13 and TRBJ2-1; 8 bases line up with TRBD2. There are 15 residues in the CDR3. V lost 5 bases and J lost 6; bases outside the gene matches: 9. Germline CDR1 is PRHDT and CDR2 is FYEKMQ (reference sequence). Here the CDR3 reads CASSVRGDLLNEQFF. The CDR3 DNA reads TGTGCCAGCAGCGTGCGGGGGGACTTACTCAATGAGCAGTTCTTC.

This clone was observed once. The chain couples TRBV6-5 to TRBJ1-4; D gene uncertain. The germline CDR1 and CDR2 sequences are MNHEY and SVGAGI. There are 16 residues in the CDR3. The V end was cut by 4 bases, the J end by 0 bases, with 12 bases between. CDR3 in DNA: TGTGCCAGCAGTTTATTCCGACAACCAACTAATGAAAAACTGTTTTTT. Its protein is CASSLFRQPTNEKLFF.

The chain carries TRBV14 and TRBJ2-7; D uncertain. V dropped 4 bases and J dropped 5 bases, with 12 bases sitting between them. CDR3 length: 13 amino acids. In germline, CDR1 is SGHDN, CDR2 FVKESK. The CDR3, as DNA: TGTGCCAGCAGCCCCTGGAGAGGCCACGAGCAGTACTTC. Its translation is CASSPWRGHEQYF.

The chain links TRBV10-3 to TRBJ1-3; D might be TRBD1 (5 bases). Trimming stripped 3 bases from V and 3 bases from J, with 9 bases between. From germline, CDR1 is ENHRY and CDR2 SYGVKD. The CDR3 loop spans 14 amino acids. The CDR3 is CAISDGGVGNTIYF. Written as DNA, the CDR3 is TGTGCCATCAGTGACGGAGGGGTTGGAAACACCATATATTTT.

The chain carries TRBV11-2 and TRBJ1-1, with 7 bases aligning to TRBD1. Germline trimming cut 5 bases from V and 1 base from J; bases unmatched to any gene: 4. The germline V gene has CDR1 SGHAT and CDR2 FQNNGV. This CDR3 comprises 14 residues. CDR3 bases: TGTGCCAGCAGCCCGGGACAGTCGAACACTGAAGCTTTCTTT. This translates into CASSPGQSNTEAFF.

V gene TRBV28 combines with J gene TRBJ2-3, with D maybe TRBD2 (6 bases). Germline lookup yields CDR1 MDHEN and CDR2 SYDVKM. The CDR3 consists of 16 residues. The V end was cut by 6 bases, the J end by 2 bases, with 18 bases between. CDR3 residues: CASRLGRGTSTDTQYF. The CDR3 nucleotides are TGTGCCAGCAGACTGGGCCGGGGGACCTCCACAGATACGCAGTATTTT.

The genes are TRBV11-2 and TRBJ1-2; maybe TRBD1 (6 bases). The CDR3 is 14 amino acids. Germline V CDR1 and CDR2: SGHAT, FQNNGV. V lost 4 bases and J 7 bases, leaving 16 bases between the germline ends. The CDR3 nucleotides read TGTGCCAGCAGCTCCCTCCTAGGGGGTGGTGGCTACACCTTC. Translating it yields CASSSLLGGGGYTF.

The chain is built from TRBV29-1 and TRBJ1-4; 10 nucleotides match TRBD1. Trimming took 7 bases from V and 0 from J; bases not matched to a gene: 5. The CDR3 runs 15 residues. Germline loops: CDR1 SQVTM, CDR2 ANQGSEA. CDR3 sequence (DNA): TGCAGCGCCGCGGGACAGGGGACAACTAATGAAAAACTGTTTTTT. It encodes CSAAGQGTTNEKLFF.

The V call is TRBV5-1, the J call TRBJ2-1; 8 positions match TRBD2. J lost 0 bases, V lost 6 bases, and 8 bases had no gene match. The CDR3 totals 16 residues. Germline values: CDR1 SGHRS, CDR2 YFSETQ. The CDR3 bases are TGCGCCAGCACCTCTGACGGGGGGGCCTCCTACAATGAGCAGTTCTTC. Protein sequence: CASTSDGGASYNEQFF.

The chain couples TRBV10-3 to TRBJ1-1; no definite D call. Trimming took 2 bases from V and 6 from J, leaving 7 bases between them. The V gene's germline CDR1 is ENHRY and CDR2 SYGVKD. The CDR3 sequence is 12 residues long. CDR3 in DNA: TGTGCCATCAGTGAGAATACGGCTGAAGCTTTCTTT. Residues: CAISENTAEAFF.

The rearrangement joins TRBV15 to TRBJ1-1, with TRBD1 matching over 8 bases. The junction had 8 bases not matched to a gene; V was cut back by 6 bases and J by 2 bases. The germline V gene encodes CDR1 LNHNV and CDR2 YYDKDF (reference sequence). The CDR3 totals 15 residues. CDR3 sequence: CATRGLGTGNTEAFF. CDR3 DNA: TGTGCCACCAGAGGCCTCGGGACAGGCAACACTGAAGCTTTCTTT.

This rearrangement joins TRBV27 to TRBJ1-1; D possibly corresponds to TRBD1 (5 bases). The V end was cut by 1 base, the J end by 7 bases, with 13 bases between. Per germline, CDR1 MNHEY and CDR2 SMNVEV (reference sequence). This CDR3 has 14 amino acids. The CDR3 DNA sequence: TGTGCCAGCAGTTTATATCCGGGGGAGGATGAAGCTTTCTTT. Translating it yields CASSLYPGEDEAFF.

This sequence joins TRBV28 and TRBJ2-6, with D perhaps matching TRBD1 (6 bases). This CDR3 has 15 residues. V was shortened by 8 bases and J by 3 bases, with 14 bases between the two germline ends. Germline V gene lookup returns CDR1 MDHEN and CDR2 SYDVKM. The CDR3 here is CASHDRLGGANVLTF. DNA for the CDR3: TGTGCCAGCCATGACAGGTTAGGTGGGGCCAACGTCCTGACTTTC. Complete variable domain (other parts from reference TRBV28 and TRBJ2-6): DVKVTQSSRYLVKRTGEKVFLECVQDMDHENMFWYRQDPGLGLRLIYFSYDVKMKEKGDIPEGYSVSREKKERFSLILESASTNQTSMYLCASHDRLGGANVLTFGAGSRLTVL.

The rearrangement links TRBV5-4 to TRBJ2-2; 7 bases are shared with TRBD1. Germline V lookup: CDR1 SGHNT, CDR2 YYREEE (reference sequence). The CDR3 has 16 residues. Unmatched junction bases numbered 9, after V lost 0 bases and J lost 7 bases. The CDR3 DNA is TGTGCCAGCAGCTTGGGAGACAGGGTTGCGTTCGGGGAGCTGTTTTTT. Protein: CASSLGDRVAFGELFF. The entire variable domain, with the rest obtained from reference TRBV5-4 and TRBJ2-2, is as follows: ETGVTQSPTHLIKTRGQQVTLRCSSQSGHNTVSWYQQALGQGPQFIFQYYREEENGRGNFPPRFSGLQFPNYSSELNVNALELDDSALYLCASSLGDRVAFGELFFGEGSRLTVL.

The CDR3 nucleotides are TGTGCCAGCAACTGGGCGGGGCAAGAGACCCAGTACTTC. Translating gives CASNWAGQETQYF. This chain joins TRBV25-1 and TRBJ2-5; a possible D gene is TRBD2 (6 bases). Germline V CDR1 and CDR2: MGHDK, SYGVNS. The CDR3 totals 13 residues. Trimming took off 7 bases at V and 2 bases at J, with 11 bases between the two ends.

The chain uses TRBV7-2 and TRBJ2-6; D is unresolved. The CDR3 runs to 14 residues. With 2 bases removed from V and 2 bases from J, the gap between germline ends came to 4 bases. Per germline, CDR1 SGHTA and CDR2 FQGNSA. CDR3 sequence reads: CASSLNTGANVLTF. CDR3 DNA sequence: TGTGCCAGCAGCTTAAATACTGGGGCCAACGTCCTGACTTTC.

This clone occurred once. The chain joins TRBV10-3 to TRBJ2-1; 8 bases map to TRBD1. Germline assignment: CDR1 ENHRY and CDR2 SYGVKD. J gave up 9 bases and V 4 bases, and 2 bases lay outside the gene matches. This CDR3 spans 12 amino acids. The CDR3 reads CAISGQGPEQFF. CDR3 nucleotide sequence: TGTGCCATCAGTGGACAGGGGCCTGAGCAGTTCTTC.

The chain has TRBV7-2 and TRBJ2-3, with D maybe TRBD2 (6 bases). Germline V gene data show CDR1 as SGHTA and CDR2 as FQGNSA. CDR3 length: 16 residues. V dropped 3 bases and J dropped 2 bases, with 15 bases sitting between them. As DNA, the CDR3 is TGTGCCAGCAGCTTGTACCCGGGACTTAACACAGATACGCAGTATTTT. It is translated as CASSLYPGLNTDTQYF.

V gene TRBV19 combines with J gene TRBJ1-5; the D gene is possibly TRBD1 (6 bases). The germline V gene encodes CDR1 LNHDA and CDR2 SQIVND (reference sequence). The CDR3 extends over 15 amino acids. V shed 3 bases and J shed 2 bases, with 11 bases lying between them. This CDR3 reads CASSIGRGGNQPQHF. The CDR3, as DNA: TGTGCCAGTAGTATCGGCAGGGGAGGCAATCAGCCCCAGCATTTT.

This rearrangement joins TRBV5-6 to TRBJ2-3; TRBD2 matches at 8 bases. The trim removed 3 bases at V and 2 bases at J, leaving 2 bases unmatched. Germline CDR1 SGHDT, CDR2 YYEEEE. CDR3 length equals 14 residues. In DNA form, the CDR3 reads TGTGCCAGCAGCTACGGGGGGGTCACAGATACGCAGTATTTT. Protein: CASSYGGVTDTQYF.